A single T cell receptor (beta chain) is shown here with its context. This entry is derived from a study of early T cells in non-severe SARS-CoV-2 infection. MiXCR, applied by TCRdb to the 5' RACE reads, yields one record per CDR3 protein. The data hold about 60,000 distinct CDR3 sequences, with 8.9% observed a single time. What was sequenced was whole blood. The clonotype was recovered from an adult who was a healthcare worker with PCR-confirmed SARS-CoV-2 infection or an uninfected control (not recorded which).

The chain's CDR3 is CAGRQGASQPQHF. The CDR3 DNA sequence: TGTGCCGGTAGACAGGGGGCGAGCCAGCCCCAGCATTTT. This chain connects TRBV6-2 or TRBV6-3 to TRBJ1-5; 10 bases match TRBD1. CDR3 size: 13 residues. CDR1 MNHEY and CDR2 SVGEGT come from the germline V gene. V dropped 11 bases and J dropped 7; count of bases not matched to a gene: 8.